The sample holds a few counts of the clone carrying this T cell receptor (beta chain). PBMCs, at least 7 million per sample, were isolated. This specimen comes from a study of blood T cells in healthy people across ages. Then a second PCR, running roughly 7 to 11 cycles, was carried out with a sample-barcoded 5' primer and a J-beta primer mix. One entry per CDR3 protein, called by TCRdb with MiXCR from the 5' RACE reads. The sample contains about 1.6 million distinct CDR3 sequences, 30% to 35% of which appear only once. CDR1 is LGHDT, CDR2 YNNKEL, per germline (reference sequence). V lost 5 bases and J lost 3, with 14 bases in between. The CDR3 consists of 14 residues.

The sequence was collected from a woman under 40 in good health. The sample was blood. V usage is TRBV3-1 and J usage is TRBJ2-7; tentative D call: TRBD2 (5 bases). DNA of the CDR3: TGTGCCAGCAGCAAGGACTTAAGTGTCTACGAGCAGTACTTC. This codes for CASSKDLSVYEQYF.